This T cell receptor (beta chain) was recovered during a study of blood T cell repertoires in COVID-19. Measured with immunoSEQ multiplex PCR; TCRdb has only the in-frame clones, and not every one. This sample carries nearly 250,000 clones, 65% to 90% of them seen once, and the ten largest clones take around 10%. V lost 5 bases and J lost 0, with 11 bases in between. The length of the CDR3 is 15 residues. In germline, CDR1 is MNHEY, CDR2 SMNVEV (reference sequence). The receptor comes from a woman between 50 and 59 years old with acute COVID-19. V usage is TRBV27 and J usage is TRBJ1-3, with a tentative D call TRBD1 (5 bases). The sample taken for sequencing was PBMCs or T cells enriched from blood (not recorded which). CDR3: CASSPTGGSGNTIYF. Written as DNA, the CDR3 is TGTGCCAGCAGTCCCACGGGGGGCTCTGGAAACACCATATATTTT.